These T cell receptor beta chains were read from a single sample in a study of monozygotic twins with inflammatory bowel disease. No DNA is given; TCRdb re-called the 5' RACE reads and lists each CDR3 protein once. Across some 150,000 distinct CDR3 sequences, the top ten clones capture 1% to 1.5% of the sample. The sequencing input was blood. All receptors come from a human donor with ulcerative colitis or Crohn's disease, or a healthy co-twin of an affected twin (not recorded which). Each CDR3 is given with its conserved first and last residue. The order of the fields is V gene, J gene, CDR3 protein.

TRBV7-8	TRBJ2-1	CASSLRGQGRNEQFF
TRBV7-8	TRBJ2-1	CASRTRASSYNEQFF
TRBV7-2	TRBJ2-5	CASSLAVNYQETQYF
TRBV25-1	TRBJ1-3	CASSGHLLAGNTIYF
TRBV7-3	TRBJ2-1	CASSLIRREAYNEQFF
TRBV4-3	TRBJ2-1	CASSQDGAAHGRNEQFF
TRBV27	TRBJ2-1	CASSTVVSSEQFF
TRBV6-1	TRBJ1-6	CASRPGTGNSPLHF
TRBV20-1	TRBJ1-4	CSARVGASNEKLFF
TRBV3-1	TRBJ1-1	CASSQVIQGTEAFF
TRBV24-1	TRBJ1-5	CATSEGRTWGSNQPQHF
TRBV18	TRBJ2-6	CASSGDFNSGANVLTF
TRBV5-1	TRBJ2-3	CASSGSGATDTQYF
TRBV6-5	TRBJ1-2	CASSYGYAVISNYGYTF
TRBV4-2	TRBJ2-1	CASSQVEGAGGPWSSYNEQFF
TRBV9	TRBJ2-1	CASSVDVGTDMAEQFF